These T cell receptor beta chains were read from a single sample in a study of Tregs in tolerant kidney transplant recipients. Data came from immunoSEQ multiplex PCR; TCRdb stores just in-frame clones and leaves some out. The sample has approximately 75,000 clones, less than 95% seen once; the top ten hold approximately 0.35%. This specimen was Tregs from blood, taken before the transplant. The receptors stem from a human donor who received a combined kidney and bone marrow transplant. The CDR3 runs from the conserved cysteine through the conserved F or W. Each record gives: J gene, V gene, D gene, clone size, CDR3 protein, CDR3 DNA. D genes are given only for firm matches. Not all rows give a size; the values are once, few, many and, for expanded clones, a class.

TRBJ2-2	TRBV29-1	-	once	CSVGRQGGVGELFF	TGCAGCGTGGGAAGACAGGGAGGTGTCGGGGAGCTGTTTTTT
TRBJ2-7	TRBV28	TRBD2	-	CASSPFGSGGPYEQYF	TGTGCCAGCAGCCCTTTCGGATCGGGAGGGCCCTACGAGCAGTACTTC
TRBJ2-1	TRBV2	-	-	CASSYGTALPFF	TGTGCCAGCAGCTACGGAACGGCCCTTCCGTTCTTC
TRBJ1-3	TRBV7-2	TRBD1	-	CATHLDRGHTIYF	TGTGCCACCCACCTCGACAGGGGCCACACCATATATTTT
TRBJ1-4	TRBV5-8	-	-	CASSKQGATNEKLFF	TGTGCCAGCAGCAAGCAGGGTGCAACTAATGAAAAACTGTTTTTT
TRBJ2-1	TRBV27	TRBD2	-	CASSGASGRNNEQFF	TGTGCCAGCAGTGGAGCTAGCGGGCGGAACAATGAGCAGTTCTTC
TRBJ2-3	TRBV19	-	-	CASSKGPSTDTQYF	TGTGCCAGTAGCAAAGGCCCGAGCACAGATACGCAGTATTTT
TRBJ2-4	TRBV9	-	-	CASSPRRDIQYF	TGTGCCAGCAGCCCCCGGCGGGACATTCAGTACTTC
TRBJ2-7	TRBV28	TRBD2	-	CASSRLAGLTYEQYF	TGTGCCAGCAGTCGACTAGCGGGGCTAACCTACGAGCAGTACTTC
TRBJ1-3	TRBV29-1	TRBD1	once	CSVAGQGSFSGNTIYF	TGCAGCGTTGCGGGACAGGGCTCCTTCTCTGGAAACACCATATATTTT
TRBJ2-1	TRBV6-1	TRBD2	few	CASRPGTSSYNEQFF	TGTGCCAGCAGGCCCGGGACTAGCTCCTACAATGAGCAGTTCTTC
TRBJ1-4	TRBV10-3	-	-	CAISEGANEKLFF	TGTGCCATCAGTGAGGGGGCTAATGAAAAACTGTTTTTT
TRBJ2-7	TRBV4-1	TRBD2	-	CASSQEDLSGRAWEQYF	TGCGCCAGCAGCCAGGAAGACCTTAGCGGGAGGGCCTGGGAGCAGTACTTC
TRBJ2-2	TRBV21-1	-	-	CASSSGGRGCTGELFF	TGTGCCAGCTCCTCAGGGGGCAGGGGGTGCACCGGGGAGCTGTTTTTT
TRBJ1-5	TRBV30	-	-	CAWGDRVNQPQHF	TGTGCCTGGGGAGACAGAGTCAATCAGCCCCAGCATTTT
TRBJ2-1	TRBV7-9	-	-	CASSLVGNEQFF	TGTGCCAGCAGCTTGGTGGGCAATGAGCAGTTCTTC
TRBJ2-3	TRBV6-6	-	-	CASSYSKALQKTQYF	TGTGCCAGCAGTTACTCGAAGGCGTTACAGAAGACGCAGTATTTT
TRBJ1-5	TRBV15	-	once	CATSRRGRNQPQHF	TGTGCCACCAGCCGACGGGGTCGGAATCAGCCCCAGCATTTT
TRBJ2-1	TRBV20-1	-	-	CSVDGQLEQFF	TGCAGTGTTGATGGGCAATTAGAGCAGTTCTTC
TRBJ1-5	TRBV6-5	-	-	CASSSGTGNQPQHF	TGTGCCAGCAGTTCGGGGACGGGGAATCAGCCCCAGCATTTT
TRBJ1-1	TRBV2	-	-	CASRFRESTEAFF	TGTGCCAGCAGGTTCCGGGAGTCCACTGAAGCTTTCTTT
TRBJ2-5	TRBV19	-	-	CASSPRTRPDQETQYF	TGTGCCAGTAGTCCTCGGACGAGACCCGACCAAGAGACCCAGTACTTC
TRBJ2-1	TRBV7-3	TRBD1	-	CASSLGQGVLNEQFF	TGTGCCAGCAGCTTAGGACAGGGAGTCCTCAATGAGCAGTTCTTC
TRBJ1-2	TRBV5-5	-	few	CASSQMGFYGYTF	TGTGCCAGCAGCCAAATGGGGTTCTATGGCTACACCTTC
TRBJ1-2	TRBV5-5	-	-	CASSATGDYGYTF	TGTGCCAGCAGCGCGACAGGAGACTATGGCTACACCTTC
TRBJ1-2	TRBV20-1	-	once	CRAGVGYGYTF	TGCAGGGCCGGGGTTGGCTATGGCTACACCTTC
TRBJ2-1	TRBV27	TRBD2	-	CASSALAGGYNEQFF	TGTGCCAGCAGTGCATTAGCGGGAGGCTACAATGAGCAGTTCTTC
TRBJ2-7	TRBV28	TRBD1	-	CASSSTGTALYEQYF	TGTGCCAGCAGTTCGACCGGGACAGCGCTCTACGAGCAGTACTTC
TRBJ2-3	TRBV4-1	-	-	CASSWGAGGQSTDTQYF	TGCGCCAGCAGCTGGGGGGCAGGGGGACAAAGCACAGATACGCAGTATTTT
TRBJ1-4	TRBV21-1	-	-	CASTTGAGGARNEKLFF	TGTGCCAGCACTACGGGGGCAGGGGGCGCCCGAAATGAAAAACTGTTTTTT
TRBJ1-1	TRBV28	-	few	CASSFLGSWNTEAFF	TGTGCCAGCAGTTTTCTGGGCAGTTGGAACACTGAAGCTTTCTTT
TRBJ2-1	TRBV28	-	-	CASSKDVPTFF	TGTGCCAGCAGTAAGGACGTACCGACGTTCTTC
TRBJ2-2	TRBV4-2	-	-	CASSPDGPLENTGELFF	TGTGCCAGCAGCCCAGACGGGCCGCTAGAGAACACCGGGGAGCTGTTTTTT
TRBJ2-1	TRBV7-9	-	-	CASSRVGSSEQFF	TGTGCCAGCAGCCGGGTAGGCTCCAGTGAGCAGTTCTTC
TRBJ2-1	TRBV6-5	-	-	CASSKAQGRNEQFF	TGTGCCAGCAGTAAGGCGCAGGGGAGGAATGAGCAGTTCTTC
TRBJ1-1	TRBV2	-	-	CAGVTVQNTEAFF	TGTGCCGGAGTGACAGTCCAAAACACTGAAGCTTTCTTT
TRBJ2-1	TRBV18	TRBD2	-	CASSQLAGAINEQFF	TGTGCCAGCTCACAGTTAGCGGGAGCAATAAATGAGCAGTTCTTC
TRBJ1-1	TRBV6-5	-	-	CASNMGVGGSSEVF	TGTGCCAGCAACATGGGGGTGGGGGGCTCAAGTGAAGTCTTT
TRBJ1-2	TRBV27	-	-	CASSLSQGLASTNYGYTF	TGTGCCAGCAGTTTGTCCCAGGGGCTAGCTAGCACGAACTATGGCTACACCTTC
TRBJ1-2	TRBV2	TRBD1	-	CASTNSGTGFIYGYTF	TGTGCCAGCACCAACTCCGGGACAGGATTTATCTATGGCTACACCTTC